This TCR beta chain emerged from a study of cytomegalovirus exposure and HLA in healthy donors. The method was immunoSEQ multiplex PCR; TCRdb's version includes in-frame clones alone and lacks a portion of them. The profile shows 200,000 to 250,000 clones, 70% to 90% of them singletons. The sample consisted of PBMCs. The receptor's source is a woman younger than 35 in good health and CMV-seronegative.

The CDR3 reads CASSFSGFTDTQYF. The CDR3, as DNA: TGTGCCAGCAGCTTCTCGGGATTCACAGATACGCAGTATTTT. The rearrangement joins TRBV5-6 to TRBJ2-3, with D tentatively TRBD2 (5 bases). Germline assignment: CDR1 SGHDT and CDR2 YYEEEE. V was pared by 2 bases and J by 2 bases, with 9 bases between. The CDR3 has 14 residues.